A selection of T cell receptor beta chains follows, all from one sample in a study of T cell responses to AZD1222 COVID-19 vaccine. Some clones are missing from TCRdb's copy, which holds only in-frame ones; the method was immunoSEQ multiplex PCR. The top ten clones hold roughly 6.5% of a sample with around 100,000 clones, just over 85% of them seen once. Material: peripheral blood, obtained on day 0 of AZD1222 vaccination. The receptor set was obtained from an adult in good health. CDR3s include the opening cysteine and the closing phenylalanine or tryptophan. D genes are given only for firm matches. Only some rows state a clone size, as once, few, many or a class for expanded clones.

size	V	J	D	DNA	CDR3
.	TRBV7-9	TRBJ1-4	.	TGTGCCAGCAGCTTACAGGGAATAGGTGAAAAACTGTTTTTT	CASSLQGIGEKLFF
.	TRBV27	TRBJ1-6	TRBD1	TGTGCCAGCAGTTCTATCGCGACAGGGGTGGCTTCACCCCTCCACTTT	CASSSIATGVASPLHF
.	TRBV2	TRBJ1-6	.	TGTGCCAGCAGTGAAGCTTCAGTAAGCAATTCACCCCTCCACTTT	CASSEASVSNSPLHF
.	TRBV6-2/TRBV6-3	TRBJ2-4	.	TGTGCCAGCAGTTCTCAAAGTCTAGCCAAAAACATTCAGTACTTC	CASSSQSLAKNIQYF
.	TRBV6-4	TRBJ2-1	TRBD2	TGTGCCAGCAGTGGCGGGACTAGCGGGAGGAATGAGCAGTTCTTC	CASSGGTSGRNEQFF
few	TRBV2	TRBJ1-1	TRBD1	TGTGCCAGCAGTGAAAGCTCGGGGACAGGGGGCATCGCTTTCTTT	CASSESSGTGGIAFF
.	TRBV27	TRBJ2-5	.	TGTGCCAGCAGTCCTCCTACCCAAGAGACCCAGTACTTC	CASSPPTQETQYF
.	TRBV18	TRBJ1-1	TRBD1	TGTGCCAGCTCCGAGGGACAGGGAAACACTGAAGCTTTCTTT	CASSEGQGNTEAFF
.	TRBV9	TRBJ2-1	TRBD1	TGTGCCAGCAGCCCACCACAGGGGGCGCAGAATGAGCAGTTCTTC	CASSPPQGAQNEQFF
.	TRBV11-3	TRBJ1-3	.	TGTGCCAGCAGCCCGCAGGACAGCGTCTCTGGAAACACCATATATTTT	CASSPQDSVSGNTIYF
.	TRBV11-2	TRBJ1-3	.	TGTGCCAGCAGCTCAACGGGGGGCCTCTCTGGAAACACCATATATTTT	CASSSTGGLSGNTIYF
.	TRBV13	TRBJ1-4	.	TGTGCCAGCTCAAGGACAGCTCCTAATGAAAAACTGTTTTTT	CASSRTAPNEKLFF
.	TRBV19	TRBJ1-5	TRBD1	TGTGCCAGTACCATACAGGGGAAAAACAATCAGCCCCAGCATTTT	CASTIQGKNNQPQHF
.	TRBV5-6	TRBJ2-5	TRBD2	TGTGCCAGCAGCTTGGGGGTCCTAGCGGGACAAGAGACCCAGTACTTC	CASSLGVLAGQETQYF
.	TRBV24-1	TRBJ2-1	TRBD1	TGTGCCACCAGTGATTTGGGACCGGGACAGGAACCCTACAATGAGCAGTTCTTC	CATSDLGPGQEPYNEQFF
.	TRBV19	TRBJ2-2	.	TGTGCCAGTAGTATTGCGGGGGCGGTTTGGGCGGAGGAGCTGTTTTTT	CASSIAGAVWAEELFF
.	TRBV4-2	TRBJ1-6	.	TGTGCCTCCCGGGGCGGGGGGAATTCACCCCTCCACTTT	CASRGGGNSPLHF
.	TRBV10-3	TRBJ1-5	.	TGTGCCATCAGTGGAGGAGGGCGACGTCAGCCCCAGCATTTT	CAISGGGRRQPQHF
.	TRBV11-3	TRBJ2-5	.	TGTGCCAGCAGCTTAGTTCGGGGGCAACAAGAGACCCAGTACTTC	CASSLVRGQQETQYF
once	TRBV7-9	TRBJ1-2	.	TGTGCCAGCGGGGGACGGAATGCCCTCTATGGCTACACCTTC	CASGGRNALYGYTF
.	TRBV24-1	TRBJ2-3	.	TGTGCCACCAGTGACCCAGGAGATACGCAGTATTTT	CATSDPGDTQYF
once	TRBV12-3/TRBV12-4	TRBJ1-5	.	TGTGCCAGCAGTTTTGGGGGCAATCAGCCCCAGCATTTT	CASSFGGNQPQHF
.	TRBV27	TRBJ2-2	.	TGTGCCAGCAGTTTTTTCCAGGGGTTTGCCGGGGAGCTGTTTTTT	CASSFFQGFAGELFF
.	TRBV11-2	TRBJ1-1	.	TGTGCCAGCAGCCTCAGGGAGGACACTGAAGCTTTCTTT	CASSLREDTEAFF
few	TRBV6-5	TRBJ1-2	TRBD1	TGTGCCAGCAGGGGACAGGGCCCTAACTATGGCTACACCTTC	CASRGQGPNYGYTF
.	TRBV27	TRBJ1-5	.	TGTGCCAGCAGTATCGGGACAAATAGCAATCAGCCCCAGCATTTT	CASSIGTNSNQPQHF
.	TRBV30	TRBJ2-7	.	TGTGCCTCTATACCAGGGTCAACCTACGAGCAGTACTTC	CASIPGSTYEQYF
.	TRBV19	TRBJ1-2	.	TGTGCCAGTAGTATAGGAGGGGTCCCTAACTATGGCTACACCTTC	CASSIGGVPNYGYTF
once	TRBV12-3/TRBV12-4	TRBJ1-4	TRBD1	TGTGCCAGCACTTTAGAGGGACAGGAAAAACTGTTTTTT	CASTLEGQEKLFF
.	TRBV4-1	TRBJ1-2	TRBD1	TGCGCCAGCAGCCAAGCCGGACAGGGGGTTTCTGGCTACACCTTC	CASSQAGQGVSGYTF
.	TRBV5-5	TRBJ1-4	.	TGTGCCAGCAGCTGGACCGGAGGGGATGAAAAACTGTTTTTT	CASSWTGGDEKLFF
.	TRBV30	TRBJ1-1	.	TGTGCCTGGAGTAGGTGGTACACTGAAGCTTTCTTT	CAWSRWYTEAFF
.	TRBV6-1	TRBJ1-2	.	TGTGCCAGCAGTGAAGGGGGCGGATTCTATGGCTACACCTTC	CASSEGGGFYGYTF
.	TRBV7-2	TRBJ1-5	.	TGTGCCAGCAGCTTAGAGGGAACAGGGTATCAGCCCCAGCATTTT	CASSLEGTGYQPQHF
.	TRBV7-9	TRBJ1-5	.	TGTGCCAGCAGCCCTGGGGGGGGGTTCAATCAGCCCCAGCATTTT	CASSPGGGFNQPQHF
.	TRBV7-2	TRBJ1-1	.	TGTGCCAGCAGCCAGGTGGCAGTAAACACTGAAGCTTTCTTT	CASSQVAVNTEAFF
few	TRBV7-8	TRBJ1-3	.	TGTGCCAGCAGCCAAGACGGGCGCTCTGGAAACACCATATATTTT	CASSQDGRSGNTIYF
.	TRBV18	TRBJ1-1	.	TGTGCCAGCTCACCAGGGAAGGTGGGTTTGGGGACTGAAGCTTTCTTT	CASSPGKVGLGTEAFF
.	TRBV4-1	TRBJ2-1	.	TGCGCCAGCAGCCAAGATATTGGCTACAGCTCCTACAATGAGCAGTTCTTC	CASSQDIGYSSYNEQFF
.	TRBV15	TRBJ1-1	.	TGTGCCACCAGCAGAGACCGTCTCATCTTGGGGACTGAAGCTTTCTTT	CATSRDRLILGTEAFF
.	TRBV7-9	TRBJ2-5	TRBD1	TGTGCCAGCAGCGGAACGTACAGGGGGCGCGTGGAGACCCAGTACTTC	CASSGTYRGRVETQYF
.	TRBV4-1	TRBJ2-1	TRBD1	TGCGCCAGCAGCCCCTACAGGGGGTCCTCCTACAATGAGCAGTTCTTC	CASSPYRGSSYNEQFF
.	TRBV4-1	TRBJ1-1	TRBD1	TGCGCCAGCAGCCAGATAAGGACAGGCCTCCTTGAAGCTTTCTTT	CASSQIRTGLLEAFF
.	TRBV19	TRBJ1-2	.	TGTGCCAGTAGTATTCGGCTGCCCTCCTATGGCTACACCTTC	CASSIRLPSYGYTF
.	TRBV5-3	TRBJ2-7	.	TGTGCCAGAAGCTTGGTGGACTCCTTCTCCTACGAGCAGTACTTC	CARSLVDSFSYEQYF
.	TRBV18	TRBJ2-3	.	TGTGCCAGCTCACCACTAAGGCAGGGCACAGATACGCAGTATTTT	CASSPLRQGTDTQYF